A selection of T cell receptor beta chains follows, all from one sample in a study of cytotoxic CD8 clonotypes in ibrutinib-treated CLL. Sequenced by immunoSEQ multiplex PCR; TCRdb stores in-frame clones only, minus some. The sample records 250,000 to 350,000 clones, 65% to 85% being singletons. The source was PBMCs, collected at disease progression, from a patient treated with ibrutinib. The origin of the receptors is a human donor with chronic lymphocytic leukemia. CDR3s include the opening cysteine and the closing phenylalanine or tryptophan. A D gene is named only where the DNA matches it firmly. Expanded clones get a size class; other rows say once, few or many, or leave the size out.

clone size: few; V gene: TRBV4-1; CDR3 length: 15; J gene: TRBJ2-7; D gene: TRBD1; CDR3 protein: CASSLEGQGSYEQYF; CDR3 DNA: TGCGCCAGCAGCCTAGAGGGACAGGGGTCCTACGAGCAGTACTTC
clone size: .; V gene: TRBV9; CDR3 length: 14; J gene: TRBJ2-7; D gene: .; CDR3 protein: CASSVTPHSYEQYF; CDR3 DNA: TGTGCCAGCAGCGTTACTCCCCATTCCTACGAGCAGTACTTC
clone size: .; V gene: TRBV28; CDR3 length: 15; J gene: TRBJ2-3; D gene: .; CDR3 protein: CASNPRLGLRDTQYF; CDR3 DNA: TGTGCCAGCAACCCCAGACTAGGTCTGAGAGATACGCAGTATTTT
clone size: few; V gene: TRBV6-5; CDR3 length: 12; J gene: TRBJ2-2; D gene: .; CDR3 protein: CASSYFQRELFF; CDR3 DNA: TGTGCCAGCAGTTATTTCCAGAGGGAGCTGTTTTTT
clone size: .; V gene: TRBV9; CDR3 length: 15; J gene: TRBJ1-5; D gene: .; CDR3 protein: CASSVGTQDHEPQHF; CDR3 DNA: TGTGCCAGCAGCGTAGGAACTCAGGACCACGAGCCCCAGCATTTT
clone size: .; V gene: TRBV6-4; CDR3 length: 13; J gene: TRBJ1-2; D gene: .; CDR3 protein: CASSVRRGYGYTF; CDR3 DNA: TGTGCCAGCAGTGTAAGGAGGGGCTATGGCTACACCTTC
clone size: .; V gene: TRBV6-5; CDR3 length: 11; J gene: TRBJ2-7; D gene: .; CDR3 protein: CASSQGVEQYF; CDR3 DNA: TGTGCCAGCAGTCAGGGTGTCGAGCAGTACTTC
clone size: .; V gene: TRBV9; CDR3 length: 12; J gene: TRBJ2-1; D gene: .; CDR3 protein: CASSPPGGEQFF; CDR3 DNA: TGTGCCAGCAGCCCACCAGGCGGTGAGCAGTTCTTC
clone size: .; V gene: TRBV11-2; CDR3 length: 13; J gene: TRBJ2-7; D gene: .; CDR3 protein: CASSLSGSYEQYF; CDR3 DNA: TGTGCCAGCAGCTTAAGCGGCTCCTACGAGCAGTACTTC
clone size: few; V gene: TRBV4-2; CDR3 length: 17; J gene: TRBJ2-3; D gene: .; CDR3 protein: CASSQESWLGPADTQYF; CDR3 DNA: TGTGCCAGCAGCCAAGAGAGCTGGTTGGGTCCGGCAGATACGCAGTATTTT
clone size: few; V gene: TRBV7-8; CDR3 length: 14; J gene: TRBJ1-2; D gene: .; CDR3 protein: CASSLEDQNYGYTF; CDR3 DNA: TGTGCCAGCAGCTTAGAGGACCAGAACTATGGCTACACCTTC
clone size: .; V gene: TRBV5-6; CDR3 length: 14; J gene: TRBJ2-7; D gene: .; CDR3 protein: CASSLVGSSYEQYF; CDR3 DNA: TGTGCCAGCAGCTTGGTGGGCAGCTCCTACGAGCAGTACTTC
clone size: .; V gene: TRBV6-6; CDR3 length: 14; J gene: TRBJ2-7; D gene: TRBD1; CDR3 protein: CASSATGGYYEQYF; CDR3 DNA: TGTGCCAGCAGCGCGACAGGGGGTTATTACGAGCAGTACTTC
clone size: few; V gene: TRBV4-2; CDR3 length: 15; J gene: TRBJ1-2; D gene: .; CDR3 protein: CASSQDGGEGYGYTF; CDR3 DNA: TGTGCCAGCAGCCAAGATGGCGGGGAAGGCTATGGCTACACCTTC
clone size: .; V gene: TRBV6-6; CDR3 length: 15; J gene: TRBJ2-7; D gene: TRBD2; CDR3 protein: CASSSGLAGSYEQYF; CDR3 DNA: TGTGCCAGCAGCTCGGGACTAGCGGGGTCCTACGAGCAGTACTTC
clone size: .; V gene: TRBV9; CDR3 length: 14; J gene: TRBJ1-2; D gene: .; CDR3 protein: CASSVEAGSYGYTF; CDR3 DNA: TGTGCCAGCAGCGTAGAGGCAGGATCCTATGGCTACACCTTC
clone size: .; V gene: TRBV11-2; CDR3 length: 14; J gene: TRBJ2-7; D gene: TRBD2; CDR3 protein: CASSLLAGVGEQYF; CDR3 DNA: TGTGCCAGCAGCTTATTAGCGGGAGTCGGCGAGCAGTACTTC
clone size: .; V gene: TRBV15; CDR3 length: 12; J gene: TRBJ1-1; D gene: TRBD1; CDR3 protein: CATSKDRAEAFF; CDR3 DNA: TGTGCCACCAGCAAGGACAGGGCCGAAGCTTTCTTT
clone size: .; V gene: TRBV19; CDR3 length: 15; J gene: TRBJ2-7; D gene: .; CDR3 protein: CASSMEEGSSYEQYF; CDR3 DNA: TGTGCCAGTAGTATGGAGGAGGGCAGCTCCTACGAGCAGTACTTC
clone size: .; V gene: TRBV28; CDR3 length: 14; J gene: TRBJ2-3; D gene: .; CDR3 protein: CASSLEASTDTQYF; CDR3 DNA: TGTGCCAGCAGTTTAGAGGCTAGCACAGATACGCAGTATTTT
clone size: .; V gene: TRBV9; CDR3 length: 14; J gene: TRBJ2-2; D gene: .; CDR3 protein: CASSAGVNTGELFF; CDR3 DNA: TGTGCCAGCAGCGCCGGGGTGAACACCGGGGAGCTGTTTTTT
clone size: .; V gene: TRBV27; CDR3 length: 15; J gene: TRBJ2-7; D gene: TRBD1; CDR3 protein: CASSRTGTGMGEQYF; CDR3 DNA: TGTGCCAGCAGTCGTACCGGGACAGGGATGGGCGAGCAGTACTTC
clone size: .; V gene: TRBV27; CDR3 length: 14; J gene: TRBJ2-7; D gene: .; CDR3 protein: CASSYGRTSYEQYF; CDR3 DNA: TGTGCCAGCAGTTATGGCAGAACTTCCTACGAGCAGTACTTC
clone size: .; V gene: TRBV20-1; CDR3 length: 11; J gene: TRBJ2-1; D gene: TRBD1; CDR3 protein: CSASNDRGQFF; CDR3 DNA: TGCAGTGCTAGTAACGACAGGGGGCAGTTCTTC
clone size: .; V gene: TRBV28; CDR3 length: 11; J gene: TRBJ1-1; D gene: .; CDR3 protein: CASSSNLLAFF; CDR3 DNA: TGTGCCAGCAGTTCAAATCTACTTGCTTTCTTT
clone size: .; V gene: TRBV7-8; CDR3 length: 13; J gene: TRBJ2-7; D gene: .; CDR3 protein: CASSKGVPYEQYF; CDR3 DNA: TGTGCCAGCAGCAAAGGTGTTCCCTACGAGCAGTACTTC
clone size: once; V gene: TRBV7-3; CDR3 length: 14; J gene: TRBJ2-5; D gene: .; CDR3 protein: CASSLSHASETQYF; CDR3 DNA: TGTGCCAGCAGTTTAAGTCACGCGTCGGAGACCCAGTACTTC
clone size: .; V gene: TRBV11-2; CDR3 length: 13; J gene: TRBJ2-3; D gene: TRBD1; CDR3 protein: CASSSLRQGSQYF; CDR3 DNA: TGTGCCAGCAGCTCCCTCCGACAGGGATCGCAGTATTTT
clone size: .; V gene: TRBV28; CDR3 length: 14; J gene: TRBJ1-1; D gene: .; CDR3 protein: CASSLQGRGTEAFF; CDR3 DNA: TGTGCCAGCAGTTTACAGGGAAGAGGCACTGAAGCTTTCTTT
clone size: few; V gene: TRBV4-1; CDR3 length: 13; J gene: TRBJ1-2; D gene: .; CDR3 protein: CASSHRANYGYTF; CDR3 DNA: TGCGCCAGCAGCCACAGAGCTAACTATGGCTACACCTTC
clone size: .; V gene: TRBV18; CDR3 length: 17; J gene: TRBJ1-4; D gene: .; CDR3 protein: CASSPPRLGATNEKLFF; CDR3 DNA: TGTGCCAGCTCACCACCTCGGCTCGGGGCAACTAATGAAAAACTGTTTTTT
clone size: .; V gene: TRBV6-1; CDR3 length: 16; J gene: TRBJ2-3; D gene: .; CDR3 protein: CASSEPRLGPGDTQYF; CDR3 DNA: TGTGCCAGCAGTGAGCCGCGACTAGGCCCCGGGGATACGCAGTATTTT
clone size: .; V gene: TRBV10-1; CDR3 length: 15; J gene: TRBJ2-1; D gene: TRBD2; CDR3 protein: CASSEAGGDSNEQFF; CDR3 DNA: TGCGCCAGCAGTGAAGCGGGGGGTGATTCCAATGAGCAGTTCTTC
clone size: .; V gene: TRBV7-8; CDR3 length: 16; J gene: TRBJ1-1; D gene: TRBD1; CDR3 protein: CASSFDRTGANTEAFF; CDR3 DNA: TGTGCCAGCAGCTTTGACCGGACAGGGGCGAACACTGAAGCTTTCTTT
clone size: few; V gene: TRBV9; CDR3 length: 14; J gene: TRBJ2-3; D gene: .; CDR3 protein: CASSVGTNTDTQYF; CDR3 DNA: TGTGCCAGCAGCGTAGGTACAAACACAGATACGCAGTATTTT
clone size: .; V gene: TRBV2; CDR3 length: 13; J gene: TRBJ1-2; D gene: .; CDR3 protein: CASSDTGNYGYTF; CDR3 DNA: TGTGCCAGCAGCGATACAGGGAACTATGGCTACACCTTC
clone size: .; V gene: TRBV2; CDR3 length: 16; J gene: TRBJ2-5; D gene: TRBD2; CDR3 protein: CASSSRLAGVEETQYF; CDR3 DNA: TGTGCCAGCAGTTCCAGACTAGCGGGGGTTGAAGAGACCCAGTACTTC
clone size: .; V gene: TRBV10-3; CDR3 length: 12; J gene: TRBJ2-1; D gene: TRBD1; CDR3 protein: CATHRGLDEQFF; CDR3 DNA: TGTGCCACCCACAGGGGGCTGGATGAGCAGTTCTTC
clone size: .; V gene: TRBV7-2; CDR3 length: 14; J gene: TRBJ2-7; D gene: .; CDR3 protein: CASSLGRGTYEQYF; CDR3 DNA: TGTGCCAGCAGCTTAGGGAGGGGAACCTACGAGCAGTACTTC
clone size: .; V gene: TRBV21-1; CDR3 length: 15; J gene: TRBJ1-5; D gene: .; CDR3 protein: CASSPTRGNNQPQHF; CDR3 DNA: TGTGCCAGCAGCCCTACACGCGGGAACAATCAGCCCCAGCATTTT
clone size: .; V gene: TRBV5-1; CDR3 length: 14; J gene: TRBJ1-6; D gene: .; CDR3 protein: CASSLVADNSPLHF; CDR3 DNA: TGCGCCAGCAGCTTGGTGGCAGATAATTCACCCCTCCACTTT
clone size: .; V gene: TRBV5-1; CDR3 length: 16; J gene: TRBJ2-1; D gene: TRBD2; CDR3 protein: CASSPSGTSGRPQYIF; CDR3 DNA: TGCGCCAGCAGCCCCTCCGGGACTAGCGGGAGGCCACAATATATCTTC
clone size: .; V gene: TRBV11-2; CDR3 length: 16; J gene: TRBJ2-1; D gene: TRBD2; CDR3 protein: CASSLGVAGFYNEQFF; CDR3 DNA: TGTGCCAGCAGCTTAGGAGTAGCGGGCTTCTACAATGAGCAGTTCTTC
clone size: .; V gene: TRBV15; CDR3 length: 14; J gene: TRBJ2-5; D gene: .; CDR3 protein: CATSRWRGLETQYF; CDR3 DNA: TGTGCCACCAGCAGGTGGCGGGGGCTAGAGACCCAGTACTTC
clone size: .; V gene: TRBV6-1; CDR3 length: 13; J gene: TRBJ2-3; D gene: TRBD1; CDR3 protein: CASRGTGADTQYF; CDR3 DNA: TGTGCCAGCAGGGGGACAGGGGCAGATACGCAGTATTTT
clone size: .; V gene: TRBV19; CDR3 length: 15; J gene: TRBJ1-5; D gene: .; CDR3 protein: CASTLGGAGNQPQHF; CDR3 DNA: TGTGCCAGTACTTTAGGGGGGGCTGGCAATCAGCCCCAGCATTTT
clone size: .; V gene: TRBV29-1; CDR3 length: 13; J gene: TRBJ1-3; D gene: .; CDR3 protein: CSVVQGSGNTIYF; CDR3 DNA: TGCAGCGTTGTACAGGGCTCTGGAAACACCATATATTTT
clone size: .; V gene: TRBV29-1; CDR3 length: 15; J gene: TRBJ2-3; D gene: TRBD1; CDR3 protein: CSVEDDRGVTDTQYF; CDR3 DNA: TGCAGCGTTGAAGACGACAGGGGGGTCACAGATACGCAGTATTTT
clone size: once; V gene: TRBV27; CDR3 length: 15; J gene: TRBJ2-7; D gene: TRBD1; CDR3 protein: CASSPGGTGGSEQYF; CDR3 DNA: TGTGCCAGCAGCCCAGGGGGGACAGGGGGCTCCGAGCAGTACTTC
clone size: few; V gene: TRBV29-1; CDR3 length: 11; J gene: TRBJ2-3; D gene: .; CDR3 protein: CSVNGADTQYF; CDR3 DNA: TGCAGCGTGAACGGGGCAGATACGCAGTATTTT
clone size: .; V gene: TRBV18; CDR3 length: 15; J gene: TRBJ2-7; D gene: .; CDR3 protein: CASSPISGSPYEQYF; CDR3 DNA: TGTGCCAGCTCACCAATTTCAGGGAGTCCCTACGAGCAGTACTTC
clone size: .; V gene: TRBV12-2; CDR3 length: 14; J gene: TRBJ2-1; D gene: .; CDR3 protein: CASREVAGTPEQFF; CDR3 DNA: TGTGCAAGTCGCGAAGTAGCGGGCACCCCTGAGCAGTTCTTC
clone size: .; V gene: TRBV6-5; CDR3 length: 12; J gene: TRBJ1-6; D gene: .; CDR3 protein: CASRSYNSPLHF; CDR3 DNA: TGTGCCAGCAGGTCCTATAATTCACCCCTCCACTTT
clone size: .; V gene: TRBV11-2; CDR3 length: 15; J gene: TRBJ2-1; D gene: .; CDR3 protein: CASTYRGPHYNEQFF; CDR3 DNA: TGTGCCAGCACCTACCGGGGACCACACTACAATGAGCAGTTCTTC
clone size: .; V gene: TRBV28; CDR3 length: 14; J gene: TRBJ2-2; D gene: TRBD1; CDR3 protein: CASTLRDRGRGLFF; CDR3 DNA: TGTGCCAGCACCCTACGGGACAGGGGCCGAGGGCTGTTTTTT
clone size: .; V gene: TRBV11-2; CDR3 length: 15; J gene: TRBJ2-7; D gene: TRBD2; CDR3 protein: CASSLTSGRLYEQYF; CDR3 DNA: TGTGCCAGCAGCTTAACTAGCGGGAGATTGTACGAGCAGTACTTC
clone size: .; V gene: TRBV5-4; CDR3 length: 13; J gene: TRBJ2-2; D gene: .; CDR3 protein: CAWDFDSTGELFF; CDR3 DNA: TGTGCCTGGGACTTTGACTCCACCGGGGAGCTGTTTTTT